This T cell receptor beta chain was profiled in a study of T cell responses to AZD1222 COVID-19 vaccine. Study-level points and caveats: Samples come after the peak T cell response, not at day 14. Unmutated regions of variants are reportedly targeted by nearly half of spike-specific TCRs. Donor demographics were predominantly white British with a female majority; clonal diversity may be underestimated.

The table came from immunoSEQ multiplex PCR; TCRdb's copy has only in-frame clones and leaves some out. Of about 160,000 clones in the sample, more than 75% were seen once. Details on this clone: Its antigen is unknown.

Germline V gene lookup returns CDR1 SGHRS and CDR2 YFSETQ. The CDR3 loop spans 13 amino acids. V was clipped by 0 bases and J by 9 bases, with 7 bases between them. Second-dose schedules of about 4 or about 12 weeks were combined. The sequencing here drew on peripheral blood, taken 28 days after the second AZD1222 dose. The sequence was collected from an adult who received the AZD1222 COVID-19 vaccine. The genes are TRBV5-1 and TRBJ1-6, with D hard to call. This CDR3 reads CASSLDEGSPLHF. CDR3 coding DNA: TGCGCCAGCAGCTTGGATGAGGGTTCACCCCTCCACTTT.